This is a list of T cell receptor beta chains from one sample in a study of cytomegalovirus exposure and HLA in healthy donors. TCRdb's table, derived via immunoSEQ multiplex PCR, lists solely in-frame clones and lacks some. The sample shows about 140,000 clones, about 74% of them seen only once. The specimen sequenced was PBMCs. The source is a woman aged 45 to 65 in good health and CMV-seronegative. Each CDR3 is given with its conserved first and last residue. A D gene is named only where the DNA matches it firmly. Clone size is given for some rows only: seen once, a few or many times, or a class if the clone is expanded.

J,size,D,V,CDR3,DNA
TRBJ2-3,few,TRBD2,TRBV10-1,CASSRTSGAADTQYF,TGCGCCAGCAGTCGCACTAGCGGGGCCGCAGATACGCAGTATTTT
TRBJ1-4,.,.,TRBV7-9,CASSQPGARDEKLFF,TGTGCCAGCAGCCAACCGGGAGCTCGGGACGAAAAACTGTTTTTT
TRBJ1-1,.,.,TRBV7-9,CSSSLYRTQMNTEAFF,TGTTCCAGCAGCTTGTATAGGACTCAGATGAACACTGAAGCTTTCTTT
TRBJ1-2,many,.,TRBV4-3,CASSYRTGTDGYTF,TGCGCCAGCAGCTACCGAACGGGGACTGATGGCTACACCTTC
TRBJ1-1,.,TRBD1,TRBV5-1,CASSSQPGTGNTEAFF,TGCGCCAGCAGCTCCCAACCCGGGACAGGAAACACTGAAGCTTTCTTT
TRBJ1-1,.,.,TRBV2,CASLDWNTEAFF,TGTGCCAGCCTCGACTGGAACACTGAAGCTTTCTTT
TRBJ1-5,once,.,TRBV7-8,CASSLGESNQPQHF,TGTGCCAGCAGCTTAGGGGAGAGCAATCAGCCCCAGCATTTT
TRBJ1-3,.,.,TRBV5-1,CASSQQSSGNTIYF,TGCGCCAGCAGTCAACAGAGCTCTGGAAACACCATATATTTT
TRBJ2-7,.,.,TRBV29-1,CSVEDEGTYEQYF,TGCAGCGTTGAGGACGAGGGAACCTACGAGCAGTACTTC
TRBJ1-4,.,TRBD1,TRBV5-1,CASSLAGTGVEKLFF,TGCGCCAGCAGCTTGGCAGGGACAGGGGTTGAAAAACTGTTTTTT
TRBJ1-4,.,TRBD1,TRBV5-4,CASSVTGGNEKLFF,TGTGCCAGCAGCGTGACAGGGGGCAATGAAAAACTGTTTTTT
TRBJ1-5,once,TRBD1,TRBV4-2,CASSLSQTGGGNQPQHF,TGTGCCAGCAGCCTTTCTCAGACAGGGGGTGGCAATCAGCCCCAGCATTTT
TRBJ1-1,.,.,TRBV6-5,CASSYSRGMNTEAFF,TGTGCCAGCAGTTACTCAAGGGGGATGAACACTGAAGCTTTCTTT
TRBJ2-2,.,TRBD1,TRBV19,CASSIPGTGKAGELFF,TGTGCCAGTAGTATTCCCGGGACAGGGAAGGCCGGGGAGCTGTTTTTT
TRBJ2-7,.,TRBD2,TRBV7-8,CASSRSGRAYEQYF,TGTGCCAGCAGCAGAAGCGGGAGAGCCTACGAGCAGTACTTC
TRBJ1-1,few,TRBD1,TRBV7-3,CASSLRPGTGNTEAFF,TGTGCCAGCAGCCTCCGGCCAGGGACAGGGAACACTGAAGCTTTCTTT
TRBJ1-2,.,.,TRBV7-3,CASSLAGSGGYTF,TGTGCCAGCAGCTTAGCAGGCAGTGGGGGCTACACCTTC
TRBJ1-2,.,TRBD1,TRBV7-8,CASSLKIGTGLTSYGYTF,TGTGCCAGCAGCTTAAAAATAGGGACAGGGCTTACGTCCTATGGCTACACCTTC
TRBJ2-1,.,TRBD2,TRBV6-4,CASSASGGFDEQFF,TGTGCCAGCAGTGCCAGCGGGGGTTTCGATGAGCAGTTCTTC
TRBJ2-7,.,TRBD2,TRBV6-6,CASTSLAGVYEQYF,TGTGCCAGCACGTCACTAGCGGGGGTTTACGAGCAGTACTTC
TRBJ1-1,few,.,TRBV5-5,CASSLGGGTEAFF,TGTGCCAGCAGCTTGGGGGGAGGCACTGAAGCTTTCTTT
TRBJ2-7,.,TRBD1,TRBV4-1,CASSPGQSSYEQYF,TGCGCCAGCAGCCCGGGACAGAGCTCCTACGAGCAGTACTTC
TRBJ2-5,.,TRBD1,TRBV7-9,CASSVTGGETQYF,TGTGCCAGCAGCGTGACAGGGGGAGAGACCCAGTACTTC
TRBJ1-5,.,TRBD1,TRBV7-9,CSSSLAAGGIPFSNQPQHF,TGTTCCAGCAGCTTAGCTGCAGGGGGGATACCTTTTAGCAATCAGCCCCAGCATTTT
TRBJ2-2,.,TRBD2,TRBV7-3,CTSSFRTSGNTGELFF,TGTACCAGCAGCTTCAGGACTAGCGGGAACACCGGGGAGCTGTTTTTT
TRBJ1-6,.,TRBD1,TRBV7-9,CASSQGQFNSPLHF,TGTGCCAGCAGCCAGGGACAGTTTAATTCACCCCTCCACTTT
TRBJ2-5,.,TRBD2,TRBV7-3,CASSPSGVGETQYF,TGTGCCAGCAGCCCTAGCGGGGTTGGGGAGACCCAGTACTTC
TRBJ2-7,.,TRBD2,TRBV5-1,CASSLGGGSYEQYF,TGCGCCAGCAGCTTGGGCGGGGGGTCCTACGAGCAGTACTTC
TRBJ1-4,.,.,TRBV6-1,CASSDPAGQGLREKLFF,TGTGCCAGCAGTGACCCCGCGGGGCAGGGACTGCGTGAAAAACTGTTTTTT
TRBJ1-3,.,TRBD1,TRBV28,CASSLRGGTVGSGNTIYF,TGTGCCAGCAGTTTACGAGGAGGGACAGTGGGCTCTGGAAACACCATATATTTT
TRBJ1-2,.,.,TRBV14,CASSQDVGEYGYTF,TGTGCCAGCAGCCAAGATGTAGGGGAATATGGCTACACCTTC
TRBJ2-7,.,TRBD1,TRBV5-1,CASSSGTGDNYEQYF,TGCGCCAGCAGCTCGGGGACAGGGGACAACTACGAGCAGTACTTC
TRBJ2-7,.,.,TRBV4-2,CASSQDLTRGAYEQYF,TGTGCCAGCAGCCAAGATCTGACTCGGGGAGCCTACGAGCAGTACTTC
TRBJ2-3,.,TRBD2,TRBV5-6,CASSLASGGSTDTQYF,TGTGCCAGCAGCTTGGCTAGCGGGGGTAGCACAGATACGCAGTATTTT
TRBJ2-1,.,TRBD1,TRBV5-6,CASSSGTGFYNEQFF,TGTGCCAGCAGCTCTGGGACAGGATTTTACAATGAGCAGTTCTTC
TRBJ1-6,.,TRBD1,TRBV6-5,CASSFRGRDSPLHF,TGTGCCAGCAGTTTCAGGGGGCGGGATTCACCCCTCCACTTT
TRBJ2-2,.,TRBD2,TRBV11-3,CASSLGEGQLNTGELFF,TGTGCCAGCAGCTTAGGGGAGGGGCAGTTGAACACCGGGGAGCTGTTTTTT
TRBJ1-1,.,.,TRBV4-2,CASSQFGELTEAFF,TGTGCCAGCAGCCAATTCGGGGAACTGACTGAAGCTTTCTTT
TRBJ2-5,.,TRBD2,TRBV10-2,CASSGVAGDETQYF,TGCGCCAGCAGTGGGGTAGCGGGGGATGAGACCCAGTACTTC
TRBJ1-5,.,TRBD1,TRBV5-1,CASSLNRQGSNQPQHF,TGCGCCAGCAGCTTGAACCGACAGGGAAGCAATCAGCCCCAGCATTTT
TRBJ2-2,.,TRBD2,TRBV7-3,CASSPQPPSGGTTGELFF,TGTGCCAGCAGCCCCCAACCCCCTAGCGGGGGGACCACCGGGGAGCTGTTTTTT
TRBJ1-2,.,.,TRBV6-4,CASITRVLGYTF,TGTGCCAGCATAACCAGGGTCCTTGGCTACACCTTC
TRBJ1-2,few,TRBD1,TRBV5-1,CASSLQGTGVAFYGYTF,TGCGCCAGCAGCTTACAAGGGACAGGAGTCGCGTTCTATGGCTACACCTTC
TRBJ1-5,.,TRBD1,TRBV7-2,CASSQTGGAGNQPQHF,TGTGCCAGCAGCCAGACAGGGGGCGCGGGCAATCAGCCCCAGCATTTT
TRBJ1-1,few,.,TRBV2,CASTPGRNTEAFF,TGTGCCAGCACCCCAGGAAGAAACACTGAAGCTTTCTTT
TRBJ2-2,.,TRBD1,TRBV7-2,CASSTQGSAGELFF,TGTGCCAGCAGCACACAGGGGTCGGCCGGGGAGCTGTTTTTT
TRBJ2-5,.,.,TRBV25-1,CASSDGGQETQYF,TGTGCCAGCAGTGACGGGGGACAAGAGACCCAGTACTTC
TRBJ1-2,.,TRBD1,TRBV29-1,CSVEDSGQGGYGYTF,TGCAGCGTTGAAGATTCCGGACAGGGGGGCTATGGCTACACCTTC
TRBJ1-1,.,.,TRBV4-1,CASSQEGGVGAPDTEAFF,TGCGCCAGCAGCCAAGAGGGAGGGGTGGGGGCTCCGGATACTGAAGCTTTCTTT
TRBJ2-1,once,.,TRBV2,CASQTGVPYNEQFF,TGTGCCAGCCAAACGGGGGTACCCTACAATGAGCAGTTCTTC
TRBJ1-6,.,.,TRBV7-9,CASSRQAGPLHF,TGTGCCAGCAGCCGACAGGCCGGGCCCCTCCACTTT